The clone carrying this TCR beta chain was detected only once. The target antigen is unknown. V was shortened by 3 bases and J by 0 bases, with 12 bases between the two germline ends. Germline V gene data show CDR1 as SEHNR and CDR2 as FQNEAQ (reference sequence). The CDR3 is 16 residues long. These data come from a study of CD8 T cells in ankylosing spondylitis. Whole-study findings and limits: Typical of ankylosing spondylitis blood, it appeared, was a TCR beta motif of eight highly homologous variants. Disease-linked clones reportedly concentrated significantly in matched ankylosing spondylitis synovial fluid. In the blood and synovial fluid of reactive arthritis, some motif variants had been previously reported.

Scientists made TCR beta libraries using quantitative 5'-RACE with molecular barcodes. TCRdb fed the 5' RACE reads into MiXCR, producing one record per CDR3 protein. The repertoire holds around 890,000 distinct CDR3 sequences, with over 9.5% as singletons. Sequenced input: blood, either unsorted or a sorted T cell fraction (not recorded which). The TCR was taken from a male donor with ankylosing spondylitis. This sequence joins TRBV7-9 and TRBJ1-5; a possible D gene is TRBD1 (5 bases). The CDR3 DNA sequence: TGTGCCAGCAGCTTGTGGACATCCTCTAGCAATCAGCCCCAGCATTTT. This gives the protein CASSLWTSSSNQPQHF.